This TCR beta chain was recovered during a study of blood T cells in healthy people across ages. The study's findings and limits: Getting older went along with TCR beta diversity per million T cells dropping roughly linearly.

A second about 7 to 12 cycle PCR used barcoded and J-beta primers. Using its own MiXCR run on the 5' RACE reads, TCRdb lists one record per CDR3 protein. The sample consists of a few hundred thousand distinct CDR3 sequences, about 27% of them appearing once. From germline, CDR1 is DFQATT and CDR2 SNEGSKA (reference sequence). The CDR3 is 16 amino acids. Unmatched junction bases numbered 11, after V lost 0 bases and J lost 3 bases. Each sample gave at least 7 million isolated PBMCs. For this clonotype: Antigen unknown.

This sample also appeared in a second study, on T cells of mothers and their children.

This chain uses TRBV20-1 with TRBJ2-7; TRBD1 matches 7 bases. This receptor was obtained from a boy aged 2 to 10 in good health. Sequenced input: blood. The chain's CDR3 is CSARDRDRPRYYEQYF. The CDR3, as DNA: TGCAGTGCTAGAGACCGGGACAGACCTCGCTACTACGAGCAGTACTTC.